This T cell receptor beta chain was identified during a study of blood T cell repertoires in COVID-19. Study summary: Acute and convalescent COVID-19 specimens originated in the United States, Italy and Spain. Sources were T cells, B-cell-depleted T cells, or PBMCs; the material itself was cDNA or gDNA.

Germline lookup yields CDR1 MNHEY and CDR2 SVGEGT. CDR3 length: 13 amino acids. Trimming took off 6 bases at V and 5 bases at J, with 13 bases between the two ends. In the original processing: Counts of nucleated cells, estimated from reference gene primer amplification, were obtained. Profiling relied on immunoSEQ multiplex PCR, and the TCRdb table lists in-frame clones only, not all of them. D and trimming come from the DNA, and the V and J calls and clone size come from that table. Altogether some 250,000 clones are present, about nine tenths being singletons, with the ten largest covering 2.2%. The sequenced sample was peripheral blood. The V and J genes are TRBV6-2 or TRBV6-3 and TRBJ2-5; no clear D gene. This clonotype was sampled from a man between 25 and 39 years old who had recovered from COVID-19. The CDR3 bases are TGTGCCAGCAGCCCTCTTGCCCGGGAGACCCAGTACTTC. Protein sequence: CASSPLARETQYF.